These 11 T cell receptor beta chains share one sample of origin, sequenced in a study of T cells after yellow fever vaccination. TCRdb ran MiXCR on the 5' RACE reads and lists one entry per CDR3 protein. The sample lists fewer than 350,000 distinct CDR3 sequences, 8.7% occurring once. Sequences were derived from PBMCs, sampled on the day of the first yellow fever vaccination. These receptors all stem from a man in his late teens or twenties who received the YFV17D yellow fever vaccine.

This clonotype has just a few counts. V gene TRBV24-1 combines with J gene TRBJ2-1; TRBD1 matches 9 bases. The V and J ends lost 4 bases and 5 bases, in that order; junction bases with no gene match: 8. The CDR3 length is 16 residues. CDR1 is KGHDR, CDR2 SFDVKD, per germline. The CDR3 here is CATSERPGQGNNEQFF. Here the CDR3 DNA reads TGTGCCACCAGTGAACGTCCGGGACAGGGCAACAATGAGCAGTTCTTC.

This clonotype was recorded a few times. V gene TRBV5-1 combines with J gene TRBJ1-6; 10 bases are a match to TRBD1. The CDR3 loop spans 15 amino acids. Germline V lookup: CDR1 SGHRS, CDR2 YFSETQ. Unmatched junction bases numbered 6, after V lost 4 bases and J lost 8 bases. CDR3: CASSVTGTGDSPLHF. The CDR3 DNA is TGCGCCAGCAGCGTCACCGGGACAGGGGATTCACCCCTCCACTTT.

This clonotype was seen at least ten times. CDR3 sequence (DNA): TGCGCCAGCATTCGTCGGGGGAGTAGCGGACCCCAAGAGACCCAGTACTTC. Encoded protein: CASIRRGSSGPQETQYF. The rearrangement links TRBV5-1 to TRBJ2-5; a weak D match, TRBD2 (6 bases). Trimming took 6 bases from V and 1 from J, leaving 22 bases between them. Germline CDR1 and CDR2: SGHRS and YFSETQ. The CDR3 covers 17 residues.

This clonotype showed up just a few times. The V gene is TRBV10-3, the J gene TRBJ1-6, with 7 bases aligning to TRBD1. The CDR3 is made up of 14 amino acids. Germline CDR1 and CDR2: ENHRY and SYGVKD. The V gene end was trimmed by 6 bases and the J gene end by 4 bases; junction bases not matched to a gene: 3. The CDR3 region is CAISMGQYNSPLHF. DNA for the CDR3: TGTGCCATCAGCATGGGACAGTATAATTCACCCCTCCACTTT.

The gene calls are TRBV9 and TRBJ1-2; TRBD1 agrees at 9 bases. Trimming cost V 4 bases and J 6 bases; bases outside gene matches: 13. CDR1 and CDR2 from the germline V gene are SGDLS and YYNGEE. The CDR3 is 16 amino acids. The chain's CDR3 is CASSPRVFGTGNGYTF. CDR3 nucleotide sequence: TGTGCCAGCAGCCCCCGGGTTTTCGGGACAGGGAATGGCTACACCTTC.

At least ten counts were recorded for this clonotype. The chain couples TRBV7-2 to TRBJ2-5; 8 bases line up with TRBD2. Germline trimming cut 1 base from V and 5 bases from J; bases unmatched to any gene: 6. The germline V gene encodes CDR1 SGHTA and CDR2 FQGNSA. The CDR3 has 15 amino acids. In nucleotides, the CDR3 is TGTGCCAGCAGCTTAGGCGGCGGGGGGCGGGAGACCCAGTACTTC. It encodes CASSLGGGGRETQYF.

The chain recombines TRBV18 with TRBJ2-7; TRBD2 might be the D (6 bases). With 4 bases removed from V and 4 bases from J, the gap between germline ends came to 17 bases. CDR3 length: 15 residues. CDR1 KGHSH and CDR2 LQKENI come from the germline V gene. The CDR3 protein is CASSLNQGAGYEQYF. In nucleotides, the CDR3 is TGTGCCAGCTCACTCAACCAGGGCGCGGGATACGAGCAGTACTTC. The full variable domain, completed using reference TRBV18 and TRBJ2-7, is NAGVMQNPRHLVRRRGQEARLRCSPMKGHSHVYWYRQLPEEGLKFMVYLQKENIIDESGMPKERFSAEFPKEGPSILRIQQVVRGDSAAYFCASSLNQGAGYEQYFGPGTRLTVT.

The chain uses TRBV9 and TRBJ2-2; 8 nucleotides agree with TRBD2. Trimming took 0 bases from V and 0 from J; bases not matched to a gene: 1. Germline V gene sequence: CDR1 SGDLS, CDR2 YYNGEE. There are 16 residues in the CDR3. The CDR3 nucleotides are TGTGCCAGCAGCGTAGCGGGGGGGCCGAACACCGGGGAGCTGTTTTTT. It encodes CASSVAGGPNTGELFF.

The gene calls are TRBV14 and TRBJ2-5; D perhaps matches TRBD2 (5 bases). Trimming cost V 1 base and J 2 bases, with 14 bases left between them. The CDR3 consists of 16 residues. CDR1 is SGHDN and CDR2 is FVKESK in the germline V gene. The DNA for the CDR3 is TGTGCCAGCAGCCAAGGACCGCGCGGGTATCAAGAGACCCAGTACTTC. Translation gives CASSQGPRGYQETQYF.

In its sample, this clonotype was seen a few times. V usage is TRBV6-1 and J usage is TRBJ1-6; D may be TRBD1 (5 bases). CDR1 is MNHNS, CDR2 SASEGT, per germline. V was trimmed by 5 bases and J by 5 bases, leaving 13 bases between them. The length of the CDR3 is 15 residues. The DNA for the CDR3 is TGTGCCAGCAGTCGGGAGGGGCGAAATAATTCACCCCTCCACTTT. Translated, it gives CASSREGRNNSPLHF.

This clonotype appeared a few times. V is TRBV7-9 and J is TRBJ1-2, with unresolved D. Trimming stripped 5 bases from V and 7 bases from J, with 17 bases between. The germline CDR1 and CDR2 sequences are SEHNR and FQNEAQ (reference sequence). CDR3 length equals 14 residues. The CDR3 coding sequence is TGTGCCAGCAGCCTCAACACGGCCGTCGGTGGCTACACCTTC. As protein: CASSLNTAVGGYTF.